The TCR beta chain under discussion was sequenced for a study of cytomegalovirus exposure and HLA in healthy donors. As for the study in general: One earlier analysis, a look at about 179 million T cells, found more than 100 million unique TCR beta sequences.

There are 15 residues in the CDR3. CDR1 and CDR2 from the germline V gene are SGHRS and YFSETQ. The germline V and J ends were trimmed by 3 bases and 1 base, with 14 bases remaining between them. The PCR made use of 60 Vbeta and 13 Jbeta primers. The repertoire was sequenced with immunoSEQ multiplex PCR; TCRdb's copy has only in-frame clones and lacks some. The repertoire holds about 98,000 clones, around 80% seen once, with over 1.1% in the top ten. The sample consisted of PBMCs. The TCR comes from a man aged 35 to 55 in good health and CMV-seronegative. The V and J genes are TRBV5-1 and TRBJ2-7, with D possibly TRBD1 on 5 matching bases. The CDR3 sequence: CASSSGHTRSYEQYF. The CDR3 DNA reads TGCGCCAGCAGCTCAGGACATACGCGATCCTACGAGCAGTACTTC.